Listed below are T cell receptor beta chains from one sample, sequenced in a study of T cells in Graves' hyperthyroidism and ophthalmopathy. One entry per CDR3 protein, called by TCRdb with MiXCR from the multiplex PCR reads. Of 400,000 or so distinct CDR3 sequences listed, about 15% are singletons. Sequenced sample: blood. These receptors all come from a woman in her twenties or thirties with Graves' ophthalmopathy. CDR3s include the opening cysteine and the closing phenylalanine or tryptophan. D genes are given only for firm matches. The listing skips clone size in some rows; elsewhere it reads once, few, many or a size class.

D gene	J gene	V gene	clone size	CDR3 DNA	CDR3 protein
.	TRBJ2-1	TRBV7-8	many	TGTGCCAGCAGCTTAGATCCAGGGATCAATGAGCAGTTCTTC	CASSLDPGINEQFF
TRBD1	TRBJ1-1	TRBV4-1	many	TGCGCCAGCAGCCAAGATATTCCGACAGGGTATCGCCCTCCTGAAGCTTTCTTT	CASSQDIPTGYRPPEAFF
.	TRBJ2-5	TRBV6-2/TRBV6-3	many	TGTGCCAGCAGTTGGGCGTTTGAGGTGACCCAGTACTTC	CASSWAFEVTQYF
TRBD1	TRBJ2-1	TRBV5-6	few	TGTGCCAGCAGCTTTGGGACAGACTACAATGAGCAGTTCTTC	CASSFGTDYNEQFF
.	TRBJ2-7	TRBV6-5	many	TGTGCCAGCAGTTACTCTGAACCCATTCTTTCCTACGAGCAGTACTTC	CASSYSEPILSYEQYF
.	TRBJ2-7	TRBV20-1	many	TGCAGTGCCCATGGACGGCAGGGAGGGAAGGGGGGCGAGCAGTACTTC	CSAHGRQGGKGGEQYF
TRBD1	TRBJ1-2	TRBV6-1	many	TGTGCCAGCAGGGACAGGGGGCGCGACTATGGCTACACCTTC	CASRDRGRDYGYTF
.	TRBJ2-1	TRBV7-9	many	TGTGCCAGCAGCCTACCGGCGGCTGTCGTTTTCAATGAGCAGTTCTTC	CASSLPAAVVFNEQFF
TRBD1	TRBJ1-1	TRBV12-3/TRBV12-4	.	TGTGCCAGCAGTTTGGGACAGGGGGCTCAACTCACTGAAGCTTTCTTT	CASSLGQGAQLTEAFF
.	TRBJ2-3	TRBV6-1	many	TGTGCCAGCAGTGAGAAGCAAGGGATGTATGCGGGAGATACGCAGTATTTT	CASSEKQGMYAGDTQYF
.	TRBJ2-1	TRBV20-1	many	TGCAGTGCTAGGCCCGGGGAGGGGGACACCTACAATGAGCAGTTCTTC	CSARPGEGDTYNEQFF
TRBD1	TRBJ1-3	TRBV30	many	TGTGCCTGGAGTGCCACAGGGGGCCCTGGAAACACCATATATTTT	CAWSATGGPGNTIYF
.	TRBJ2-6	TRBV7-9	many	TGTGCCAGCAGCTTTACGGGACGCAACTCTGGGGCCAACGTCCTGACTTTC	CASSFTGRNSGANVLTF
.	TRBJ1-6	TRBV28	many	TGTGCCAGCAGTTTTTTGCTGGCCCGGGTTAATTCACCCCTCCACTTT	CASSFLLARVNSPLHF
TRBD1	TRBJ1-6	TRBV5-1	once	TGCGCCAGCAGCTTGGGACAGGGGGCGGATAATTCACCCCTCCACTTT	CASSLGQGADNSPLHF
TRBD1	TRBJ2-5	TRBV7-9	few	TGTGCCAGCAGCTTTAGGGGGCGGCTTGAAACCCAAGAGACCCAGTACTTC	CASSFRGRLETQETQYF
TRBD2	TRBJ2-2	TRBV30	many	TGTGCCTGGGTCCGGGGGGGTCCGAACACCGGGGAGCTGTTTTTT	CAWVRGGPNTGELFF
TRBD1	TRBJ2-2	TRBV13	many	TGTGCCAGCACCCAAATCACAGGGGCCTCGAACACCGGGGAGCTGTTTTTT	CASTQITGASNTGELFF
.	TRBJ1-1	TRBV15	many	TGTGCCACCAGCGGCCGGGTTTTCACTGAAGCTTTCTTT	CATSGRVFTEAFF
.	TRBJ1-4	TRBV30	many	TGTGCCTGGAGTGATGACGCTAAACTGTTTTTT	CAWSDDAKLFF
TRBD1	TRBJ1-5	TRBV30	many	TGTGCCTGGAGTGTACAGGGGCAGGAGTATAGCAATCAGCCCCAGCATTTT	CAWSVQGQEYSNQPQHF
TRBD1	TRBJ1-2	TRBV7-9	many	TGTGCCAGCAGCCAGACAGGGAACTATGGCTACACCTTC	CASSQTGNYGYTF
TRBD2	TRBJ2-1	TRBV15	many	TGTGCCACCAGCAGGGAGCTAGCGGGGGGATACAATGAGCAGTTCTTC	CATSRELAGGYNEQFF
TRBD2	TRBJ2-3	TRBV6-4	.	TGTGCCAGCAGTCCCAGGGAGCGGGGGGATACGCAGTATTTT	CASSPRERGDTQYF
.	TRBJ1-2	TRBV12-3/TRBV12-4	many	TGTGCCAGCAGTTTAGGGGGGAATGGCTACACCTTC	CASSLGGNGYTF
TRBD1	TRBJ1-2	TRBV10-3	many	TGTGCCATCAGCCTCACCCCCGACAGGGGCGAAATTGGCTACACCTTC	CAISLTPDRGEIGYTF
.	TRBJ2-2	TRBV9	many	TGTGCCAGCAGCGTAACTTCCGGGGAGCTGTTTTTT	CASSVTSGELFF
TRBD1	TRBJ1-6	TRBV20-1	.	TGCAGTGCAGGGACAGGAAGCTCCTATAATTCACCCCTCCACTTT	CSAGTGSSYNSPLHF
TRBD2	TRBJ2-3	TRBV11-2	few	TGTGCCAGCAGCGCTCTGGGGGGGGTCCGCACAGATACGCAGTATTTT	CASSALGGVRTDTQYF
.	TRBJ2-5	TRBV5-1	.	TGCGCCAGCACGGCGGGAAGGGCTGGGGGAGAGACCCAGTACTTC	CASTAGRAGGETQYF
TRBD2	TRBJ2-1	TRBV2	many	TGTGCCAGCGGAGGGACTAGCGGTTACAATGAGCAGTTCTTC	CASGGTSGYNEQFF
TRBD1	TRBJ1-1	TRBV2	many	TGTGCCAGCAGAGCCCGGACAGGGTCAAACACTGAAGCTTTCTTT	CASRARTGSNTEAFF
.	TRBJ1-3	TRBV12-3/TRBV12-4	many	TGTGCCAGCAGTTGGGGATGGAGCTCTGGAAACACCATATATTTT	CASSWGWSSGNTIYF
.	TRBJ1-2	TRBV30	many	TGTGCCTGGAGTGTAAAGGCGGGGGTTGGCTACACCTTC	CAWSVKAGVGYTF
.	TRBJ2-1	TRBV4-1	.	TGCGCCAGCAGCCTGACCGGGGCGCGACCCTACGAGCAGTTCTTC	CASSLTGARPYEQFF
.	TRBJ2-3	TRBV28	many	TGTGCCAGCAGTTTCATTCAGCTGCGGGGCGCAGATACGCAGTATTTT	CASSFIQLRGADTQYF
.	TRBJ1-1	TRBV27	many	TGTGCCAGTTTTCGGACACAGAACACTGAAGCTTTCTTT	CASFRTQNTEAFF
TRBD1	TRBJ1-4	TRBV28	many	TGTGCCAGCAGCTCCGGGACAGGTCAAGAAAAACTGTTTTTT	CASSSGTGQEKLFF
.	TRBJ2-1	TRBV20-1	many	TGCAGTGCCGGGACCCACTCCTACAATGAGCAGTTCTTC	CSAGTHSYNEQFF
.	TRBJ1-2	TRBV12-3/TRBV12-4	many	TGTGCCAGCAGTTTCTCCCCTGGCGGGCTCTATGGCTACACCTTC	CASSFSPGGLYGYTF
TRBD1	TRBJ2-3	TRBV24-1	many	TGTGCCACCAGTGAACCCGGGACAGGTAGCACAGATACGCAGTATTTT	CATSEPGTGSTDTQYF
TRBD1	TRBJ2-5	TRBV12-3/TRBV12-4	.	TGTGCCAGCAGTTTGGGACAGGGGACCGGGGCCCAAGAGACCCAGTACTTC	CASSLGQGTGAQETQYF
.	TRBJ1-6	TRBV10-2	few	TGCGCCAGCAGTGAGCCGGTCAATTATAATTCACCCCTCCACTTT	CASSEPVNYNSPLHF
.	TRBJ2-7	TRBV6-5	many	TGTGCCAGCAGTTACTCAGAGGTCTACGAGCAGTACTTC	CASSYSEVYEQYF
TRBD1	TRBJ2-1	TRBV7-3	many	TGTGCCAGCAGCACGGGACAGGGGAACAATGAGCAGTTCTTC	CASSTGQGNNEQFF
.	TRBJ1-5	TRBV20-1	many	TGCAGTGCTATTATTCGGGGAAGCAATCAGCCCCAGCATTTT	CSAIIRGSNQPQHF
.	TRBJ1-1	TRBV6-1	.	TGTGCCAGCAGTTCCGGGACTACCCTGTTAACGCGGACTGAAGCTTTCTTT	CASSSGTTLLTRTEAFF
.	TRBJ2-7	TRBV12-3/TRBV12-4	.	TGTGCCAGCAGTCCCTCCAGCAGGGGAGTCTACGAGCAGTACTTC	CASSPSSRGVYEQYF
.	TRBJ2-4	TRBV30	many	TGTGCCTGGAACCAGAGGCGACTCGACATTCAGTACTTC	CAWNQRRLDIQYF
TRBD1	TRBJ1-5	TRBV12-3/TRBV12-4	.	TGTGCCAGCAACCCGACAGGGGGCCAGCCCCAGCATTTT	CASNPTGGQPQHF
TRBD1	TRBJ2-3	TRBV30	many	TGTGCCTGGAGCCGGGACAGAAGAGATACGCAGTATTTT	CAWSRDRRDTQYF
.	TRBJ1-2	TRBV5-5	.	TGTGCCAGCAGCTTAAAGGGGGTCGGGTATGGCTACACCTTC	CASSLKGVGYGYTF
TRBD1	TRBJ2-5	TRBV11-2	many	TGTGCCAGCAGCCGGACAGGGGGGCAAGAGACCCAGTACTTC	CASSRTGGQETQYF
.	TRBJ2-6	TRBV7-8	many	TGTGCCAGCAGGTCCCAGGGAAACTCTGGGGCCAACGTCCTGACTTTC	CASRSQGNSGANVLTF
.	TRBJ2-3	TRBV7-3	many	TGTGCCAGCAGCTTAGCGGGGGCTAGCACAGATACGCAGTATTTT	CASSLAGASTDTQYF
.	TRBJ2-3	TRBV9	few	TGTGCCAGCAGCCCCCCCGGTCGCGGTAGCACAGATACGCAGTATTTT	CASSPPGRGSTDTQYF
TRBD1	TRBJ2-5	TRBV7-2	many	TGTGCCAGCAGCCGCACGACAGGGGAAGAGACCCAGTACTTC	CASSRTTGEETQYF
.	TRBJ1-2	TRBV6-1	.	TGTGCCAGCAGTACCACAGGGAGCTATGGCTACACCTTC	CASSTTGSYGYTF